This T cell receptor beta chain was identified in a study of blood T cell repertoires in COVID-19. In the study overall: Collection of acute and convalescent COVID-19 samples took place in the United States, Italy and Spain.

In the original analysis: Estimation of nucleated cell counts was performed using reference gene primer amplification. Data came from immunoSEQ multiplex PCR; TCRdb stores just in-frame clones and leaves some out. For V, J and clone size, that table is used; D and trimming come from the DNA. The table records hundreds of thousands of clones, 83% of them present only once. The CDR3 contains 15 residues. Germline loops: CDR1 SGHAT, CDR2 FQNNGV. With 1 base removed from V and 7 bases from J, the gap between germline ends came to 13 bases. The gene calls are TRBV11-2 and TRBJ2-2, with TRBD1 as a possible D gene (5 bases). The TCR was taken from a woman aged 25 to 45 with COVID-19, enrolled during active disease. The sequencing sample was made of peripheral blood. For the CDR3, the DNA is TGTGCCAGCAGCTTAGGAAGGGGCCCGGACGGGGAGCTGTTTTTT. This translates into CASSLGRGPDGELFF.